Shown below are 23 T cell receptor beta chains from a single sample sequenced in a study of T-cell memory formation after mild COVID-19. TCRdb redid the calling of the 5' RACE reads with MiXCR, one entry per CDR3 protein. This table has some 100,000 distinct CDR3 sequences, 11% appearing once. Sequences were obtained from PBMCs or a T cell subset sorted from them (not recorded which). The source is a young man who had mild COVID-19 (a few samples of this study predate the infection). Cell type and time point are not known.

This clonotype was observed once. The gene calls are TRBV7-2 and TRBJ2-1; no definite D call. The V and J ends lost 0 bases and 8 bases respectively, with 11 bases between them. Germline CDR1 SGHTA, CDR2 FQGNSA. The CDR3 extends over 14 amino acids. CDR3 protein: CASSLARAGDEQFF. The CDR3 DNA is TGTGCCAGCAGCTTAGCCCGGGCTGGTGATGAGCAGTTCTTC. The full variable domain, completed using reference TRBV7-2 and TRBJ2-1, is GAGVSQSPSNKVTEKGKDVELRCDPISGHTALYWYRQSLGQGLEFLIYFQGNSAPDKSGLPSDRFSAERTGGSVSTLTIQRTQQEDSAVYLCASSLARAGDEQFFGPGTRLTVL.

CDR3 sequence: CASSPRTSGGTYQETQYF. The CDR3, as DNA: TGTGCCAGCAGCCCCCGGACTAGCGGGGGGACGTACCAAGAGACCCAGTACTTC. This chain links TRBV9 with TRBJ2-5, with 14 bases lining up with TRBD2. Germline-derived CDR1 and CDR2 are SGDLS and YYNGEE. V was clipped by 4 bases and J by 0 bases; unmatched bases: 8. The CDR3 covers 18 residues. Based on the CDR3 plus reference TRBV9 and TRBJ2-5, the full variable domain is DSGVTQTPKHLITATGQRVTLRCSPRSGDLSVYWYQQSLDQGLQFLIQYYNGEERAKGNILERFSAQQFPDLHSELNLSSLELGDSALYFCASSPRTSGGTYQETQYFGPGTRLLVL.

This clonotype was counted a few times. This chain connects TRBV5-6 to TRBJ2-7; D is uncertain. V was shortened by 0 bases and J by 6 bases, with 10 bases between the two germline ends. Germline V gives CDR1 SGHDT, CDR2 YYEEEE. The CDR3 contains 13 residues. As DNA, the CDR3 is TGTGCCAGCAGCTTGGGTGCAGGTGGCGAGCAGTACTTC. Residues: CASSLGAGGEQYF. Based on the CDR3 plus reference TRBV5-6 and TRBJ2-7, the full variable domain is DAGVTQSPTHLIKTRGQQVTLRCSPKSGHDTVSWYQQALGQGPQFIFQYYEEEERQRGNFPDRFSGHQFPNYSSELNVNALLLGDSALYLCASSLGAGGEQYFGPGTRLTVT.

The chain is built from TRBV12-3 or TRBV12-4 and TRBJ2-3; D possibly corresponds to TRBD2 (5 bases). Trimming pared 3 bases from V and 3 bases from J, leaving 10 bases between. CDR3 size: 14 residues. CDR3 loop: CASSFYGNTDTQYF. The CDR3 DNA reads TGTGCCAGCAGTTTTTACGGGAATACAGATACGCAGTATTTT.

This clonotype was recorded at least ten times. This sequence joins TRBV5-4 and TRBJ2-5, with D unclear. CDR1 is SGHNT and CDR2 is YYREEE in the germline V gene (reference sequence). CDR3 size: 13 residues. V lost 0 bases and J lost 5, with 8 bases in between. This chain's CDR3 is CASSLEETETQYF. In DNA, the CDR3 is TGTGCCAGCAGCTTGGAGGAGACGGAGACCCAGTACTTC.

The rearrangement joins TRBV5-6 to TRBJ2-7; TRBD2 agrees at 15 bases. The CDR3 runs 20 residues. Trimming took 3 bases from V and 2 from J; bases not matched to a gene: 15. CDR1 and CDR2 from the germline V gene are SGHDT and YYEEEE. CDR3 protein: CASSSHLGTSGGYHPYEQYV. The CDR3 DNA follows: TGTGCCAGCAGCTCCCACTTGGGGACTAGCGGGGGGTACCATCCCTACGAGCAGTACGTC.

The chain has TRBV5-6 and TRBJ2-5; 7 bases are shared with TRBD1. Germline V gives CDR1 SGHDT, CDR2 YYEEEE. Trimming removed 7 bases from V and 3 bases from J; junction bases left unmatched: 3. The CDR3 is 12 residues long. CDR3 sequence (DNA): TGTGCCAGCGGGACAGAGAAAGAGACCCAGTACTTC. Its translation is CASGTEKETQYF.

This chain links TRBV10-2 with TRBJ2-5; no firm D call. This CDR3 is 14 amino acids long. The germline V and J ends were trimmed by 2 bases and 5 bases, with 12 bases remaining between them. CDR1 is WSHSY, CDR2 SAAADI, per germline. CDR3 bases: TGCGCCAGCAGTGAGGGGCCTCTAGTGGAGACCCAGTACTTC. As protein: CASSEGPLVETQYF.

This clonotype was detected a few times. The chain carries TRBV6-6 and TRBJ1-1; D is ambiguous. The CDR3 is 13 residues long. V was shortened by 5 bases and J by 1 base, with 8 bases between the two germline ends. The germline V gene has CDR1 MNHNY and CDR2 SVGAGI (reference sequence). CDR3 residues: CASSPTRNTEAFF. CDR3 nucleotides: TGTGCCAGCAGTCCAACACGGAACACTGAAGCTTTCTTT.

There are a few counts of this clonotype. The CDR3 spells CASTPRVANEQFF. The CDR3 coding sequence is TGTGCCAGCACCCCGAGGGTGGCGAATGAGCAGTTCTTC. This chain uses TRBV12-3 or TRBV12-4 with TRBJ2-1; D is possibly TRBD2 (5 bases). This CDR3 comprises 13 residues. V lost 7 bases and J lost 7, with 14 bases in between.

This clonotype was counted only a few times. V gene TRBV4-2 combines with J gene TRBJ2-6; D might be TRBD2 (5 bases). Germline-derived CDR1 and CDR2 are LGHNA and YNFKEQ. The CDR3 runs to 16 residues. V was trimmed by 0 bases and J by 3 bases, leaving 9 bases between them. The CDR3 loop is CASSQEEGSGANVLTF. CDR3 DNA sequence: TGTGCCAGCAGCCAAGAGGAAGGGAGTGGGGCCAACGTCCTGACTTTC.

This clonotype was seen only a few times. The chain joins TRBV29-1 to TRBJ2-1, with D tentatively TRBD2 (5 bases). The ends were cut back, 6 bases at V and 3 bases at J, with 9 bases in the middle. CDR3 length: 12 residues. The germline V gene encodes CDR1 SQVTM and CDR2 ANQGSEA. Here the CDR3 DNA reads TGCAGCGTAGACCGGGGCTACAATGAGCAGTTCTTC. Translation: CSVDRGYNEQFF.

J is TRBJ2-3 and V is TRBV7-8; TRBD1 matches 7 bases. The CDR3 is made up of 14 amino acids. The germline gives CDR1 SGHVS, CDR2 FQNEAQ. J was trimmed by 6 bases and V by 1 base; bases with no gene match: 4. CDR3 nucleotide sequence: TGTGCCAGCAGCTTAGGGGACAGTATGGATACGCAGTATTTT. It codes for CASSLGDSMDTQYF.

This clonotype was counted only a few times. The J gene is TRBJ2-2, the V gene TRBV24-1; D perhaps matches TRBD2 (5 bases). CDR1 is KGHDR and CDR2 is SFDVKD in the germline V gene. CDR3 length: 15 amino acids. Trimming took off 4 bases at V and 8 bases at J, with 16 bases between the two ends. The CDR3 bases are TGTGCCACCAGTGAGCCGGGATACTCGTCGGGGGAGCTGTTTTTT. Translation: CATSEPGYSSGELFF.

The chain combines TRBV5-5 with TRBJ2-7, with 8 bases identical to TRBD1. Germline V CDR1 and CDR2: SGHKS, YYEKEE (reference sequence). With 2 bases clipped from V and 11 bases from J, the junction kept 6 bases outside the gene matches. The CDR3 runs to 12 residues. CDR3 nucleotide sequence: TGTGCCAGCAGCTTCACGACAGGGGAGGAGTACTTC. Translating it yields CASSFTTGEEYF.

This clonotype appeared a few times. The chain couples TRBV7-9 to TRBJ1-1, with unresolved D. V was cut by 1 base and J by 2 bases, with 8 bases left in between. The V gene's germline CDR1 is SEHNR and CDR2 FQNEAQ (reference sequence). The CDR3 has 14 amino acids. The CDR3 DNA reads TGTGCCAGCAGCTTAGTCTTAGGTAACACTGAAGCTTTCTTT. Translating it yields CASSLVLGNTEAFF.

The chain is built from TRBV20-1 and TRBJ2-3; perhaps D is TRBD1 or TRBD2 (6 bases each). The V gene's germline CDR1 is DFQATT and CDR2 SNEGSKA (reference sequence). This CDR3 has 19 residues. The germline V and J ends were trimmed by 3 bases and 1 base, with 26 bases remaining between them. In DNA form, the CDR3 reads TGCAGTGCTAGGGGTATTGTGGGGGGCCTAACAACCCGCACAGATACGCAGTATTTT. It encodes CSARGIVGGLTTRTDTQYF.

The chain uses TRBV5-1 and TRBJ1-1, with a possible D match to TRBD1 (6 bases). From germline, CDR1 is SGHRS and CDR2 YFSETQ. V gave up 0 bases and J gave up 0 bases, with 9 bases separating them. The CDR3 sequence is 15 residues long. This CDR3 is CASSLAGDMNTEAFF. The DNA of the CDR3 is TGCGCCAGCAGCTTGGCCGGGGACATGAACACTGAAGCTTTCTTT.

V and J are TRBV6-2 or TRBV6-3 and TRBJ1-6; D is ambiguous. The CDR3 is made up of 11 amino acids. Per the germline V gene, CDR1 is MNHEY and CDR2 is SVGEGT. V was pared by 6 bases and J by 10 bases, with 7 bases between. CDR3 loop: CASRGWSPLHF. CDR3 sequence (DNA): TGTGCCAGCAGAGGCTGGTCACCCCTCCACTTT.

Regarding this clonotype: A much larger clone differs from this one at a single base, so this may be a read error. The CDR3 protein is CASRPYDSGVLEQYF. CDR3 DNA: TGTGCCAGCAGGCCGTACGACAGTGGCGTCCTCGAGCAGTACTTC. The chain is built from TRBV7-9 and TRBJ2-7; maybe TRBD1 (5 bases). This CDR3 has 15 amino acids. The germline V gene has CDR1 SEHNR and CDR2 FQNEAQ (reference sequence). The V end lost 6 bases, the J end lost 6 bases, and 21 bases lay between the germline ends.

This clonotype was picked up many times. The chain links TRBV5-1 to TRBJ2-1, with TRBD2 matching over 8 bases. J lost 3 bases, V lost 2 bases, and 4 bases had no gene match. CDR1 and CDR2 from the germline V gene are SGHRS and YFSETQ. The CDR3 runs 15 residues. The CDR3 nucleotides read TGCGCCAGCAGCTTTAGCCGGGGGGGCTACAATGAGCAGTTCTTC. Protein: CASSFSRGGYNEQFF.

The chain employs TRBV25-1 and TRBJ1-6; D is perhaps TRBD1 (6 bases). Trimming took 3 bases from V and 7 from J, leaving 10 bases between them. This CDR3 is built from 14 residues. Germline V lookup: CDR1 MGHDK, CDR2 SYGVNS. The CDR3 coding sequence is TGTGCCAGCAGTGAGACAGGCGGCAATTCACCCCTCCACTTT. This sequence encodes CASSETGGNSPLHF.

The gene calls are TRBV6-1 and TRBJ1-2; unclear D gene. CDR3 length equals 14 residues. V shed 1 base and J shed 1 base, with 7 bases lying between them. CDR1 is MNHNS and CDR2 is SASEGT in the germline V gene. The CDR3 protein is CASSEVVGNYGYTF. Written as DNA, the CDR3 is TGTGCCAGCAGTGAAGTGGTCGGTAACTATGGCTACACCTTC.